This T cell receptor (beta chain) was recorded in a study of control samples from healthy donors and cancer patients. The germline V gene encodes CDR1 SGHAT and CDR2 FQNNGV. Trimming removed 3 bases from V and 4 bases from J, with 23 bases in between. This CDR3 spans 18 amino acids. Generated by immunoSEQ multiplex PCR, the TCRdb table keeps only in-frame clones and is missing some. The sample holds under 200,000 clones, about 95% seen once. Sequencing was done on a sample of PBMCs. This sequence originates from a man aged 60 to 69 with colorectal cancer. The chain recombines TRBV11-2 with TRBJ2-3; D may be TRBD1 or TRBD2 (5 bases each). The CDR3 protein is CASSFPAWGRPPPDTQYF. In DNA form, the CDR3 reads TGTGCCAGCAGCTTTCCGGCCTGGGGACGACCCCCCCCAGATACGCAGTATTTT.